The present T cell receptor beta chain was sequenced within a study of PD-1 blockade in classical Hodgkin lymphoma. Whole-study findings and limits: Diversity similar to that of newly diagnosed patients was seen at baseline in complete responders. The study reported lower baseline TCR diversity in newly diagnosed patients than in healthy donors. CD4+ TCR diversity rose significantly by C4D1, and CD8+ TCR diversity did not. Causes of the repertoire differences remain undefined, possibly disease activity or prior therapy.

TCRdb keeps only in-frame clones here, not all; method: immunoSEQ multiplex PCR. Among fewer than 65,000 clones listed, around nine tenths were seen once. No patient escaped relapse after autologous stem cell transplantation, and brentuximab vedotin exposure varied. Of note for this clone: Its cognate antigen is unknown.

The germline V gene encodes CDR1 MNHNS and CDR2 SASEGT. The germline V and J ends were trimmed by 6 bases and 12 bases, with 12 bases remaining between them. CDR3 size: 11 residues. The TCR was taken from a human donor with classical Hodgkin lymphoma. Here the sequenced sample was peripheral blood mononuclear cells (PBMCs), taken at baseline. The rearrangement links TRBV6-1 to TRBJ2-1, with D perhaps matching TRBD2 (6 bases). The CDR3 spells CASSLDYWQFF. CDR3 DNA sequence: TGTGCCAGCAGCCTGGACTATTGGCAGTTCTTC.